The sequence of this T cell receptor beta chain was determined in a study of blood T cells in healthy people across ages. With 6 bases removed from V and 2 bases from J, the gap between germline ends came to 13 bases. Germline V gene lookup returns CDR1 MNHNY and CDR2 SVGAGI (reference sequence). The CDR3 loop spans 15 amino acids. A second 7 to 11 cycle PCR used barcoded and J-beta primers. TCRdb re-derived calls from the 5' RACE reads in MiXCR, one entry per CDR3 protein. The sample lists hundreds of thousands of distinct CDR3 sequences, roughly 25% seen once, with under 9.5% in the top ten. These sequences were also reported in another study, on T cells of mothers and their children. Turning to that study: Whether pairs are related or unrelated, thymic selection shapes their TCR recombination output in much the same way.

Sequencing was performed on blood. The chain couples TRBV6-6 to TRBJ1-4; D perhaps matches TRBD1 (5 bases). The receptor's source is a boy younger than 18 in good health. This CDR3 reads CASRQAGLTNEKLFF. CDR3 nucleotides: TGTGCCAGCAGGCAAGCGGGGCTGACTAATGAAAAACTGTTTTTT.